Below are 26 T cell receptor beta chains sequenced from a single sample in a study of blood T cells in healthy people across ages. A second PCR of 7 to 11 cycles used a sample-barcoded 5' primer and a J-beta primer mix. TCRdb analysed the 5' RACE reads with MiXCR anew, one entry per CDR3 protein. Found here are 1,800,000 or so distinct CDR3 sequences, roughly 43% of them singletons; the top ten hold approximately 22%. The sample comprised blood. The receptors were gathered from a human donor in good health.

V usage is TRBV5-1 and J usage is TRBJ2-1; 9 bases line up with TRBD2. Germline CDR1 is SGHRS and CDR2 is YFSETQ. The CDR3 extends over 16 amino acids. V shed 4 bases, J shed 8 bases, and the junction held 13 bases outside the gene matches. CDR3: CASSLPGRGGIYEQFF. CDR3 DNA: TGCGCCAGCAGCCTCCCGGGGCGGGGGGGGATTTATGAGCAGTTCTTC.

This clonotype was counted at least ten times. The rearrangement uses TRBV7-2 and TRBJ1-5; 9 positions agree with TRBD1. Germline V gene sequence: CDR1 SGHTA, CDR2 FQGNSA. V lost 6 bases, J lost 4 bases, and 7 bases stayed unmatched. There are 15 residues in the CDR3. As DNA, the CDR3 is TGTGCCAGCAGTTCCACAGGGGGCTCGAATCAGCCCCAGCATTTT. Residues: CASSSTGGSNQPQHF. Based on the CDR3 plus reference TRBV7-2 and TRBJ1-5, the full variable domain is GAGVSQSPSNKVTEKGKDVELRCDPISGHTALYWYRQSLGQGLEFLIYFQGNSAPDKSGLPSDRFSAERTGGSVSTLTIQRTQQEDSAVYLCASSSTGGSNQPQHFGDGTRLSIL.

Worth noting for this clonotype: Germline is not matched at one junction end, which may reflect a read error. The gene calls are TRBV7-9 and TRBJ2-3, with TRBD2 identical over 7 bases. Looked up from germline, CDR1 is SEHNR and CDR2 is FQNEAQ (reference sequence). CDR3 length equals 14 residues. CDR3 nucleotides: TGTGCCAACAGCTTTCTGGGGGGGACAGATACGCAGTATTTT. Amino acids: CANSFLGGTDTQYF.

The rearrangement links TRBV30 to TRBJ1-2; D not resolved. Germline lookup yields CDR1 GTSNPN and CDR2 SVGIG (reference sequence). V was pared by 3 bases and J by 4 bases, with 18 bases between. The CDR3 is made up of 15 amino acids. The CDR3 sequence: CAWSVNRQRPYGYTF. CDR3 bases: TGTGCCTGGAGCGTAAACCGTCAGAGACCCTATGGCTACACCTTC.

This clonotype was seen more than once but under ten times. The chain is built from TRBV4-1 and TRBJ1-5; 7 nucleotides line up with TRBD1. The CDR3 contains 16 residues. Germline V gene sequence: CDR1 MGHRA, CDR2 YSYEKL. V shed 0 bases and J 6 bases; nucleotides not matched to a gene: 8. The CDR3 DNA sequence: TGCGCCAGCAGCCAAGATAGGCTGACAGGGATTCAGCCCCAGCATTTT. This encodes CASSQDRLTGIQPQHF.

This sequence joins TRBV7-9 and TRBJ1-2; TRBD1 aligns across 8 bases. CDR3 size: 16 residues. Trimming took 0 bases from V and 3 from J; bases not matched to a gene: 6. Germline loops: CDR1 SEHNR, CDR2 FQNEAQ (reference sequence). CDR3 nucleotide sequence: TGTGCCAGCAGCTTAGCGAGGGGGACAGGTGACTATGGCTACACCTTC. It is translated as CASSLARGTGDYGYTF.

The CDR3 protein is CATGSGGHNEQFF. CDR3 DNA sequence: TGTGCCACTGGTAGCGGGGGGCACAATGAGCAGTTCTTC. This sequence joins TRBV19 and TRBJ2-1; 10 bases map to TRBD2. Germline-derived CDR1 and CDR2 are LNHDA and SQIVND (reference sequence). The CDR3 spans 13 residues. J lost 5 bases, V lost 10 bases, and 5 bases had no gene match.

The chain links TRBV29-1 to TRBJ2-1; 16 bases match TRBD2. With 7 bases clipped from V and 1 base from J, the junction kept 7 bases outside the gene matches. Looked up from germline, CDR1 is SQVTM and CDR2 is ANQGSEA. The CDR3 runs 17 residues. The CDR3 region is CSATGLAGGRSYNEQFF. CDR3 nucleotides: TGCAGCGCCACGGGACTAGCGGGGGGGCGATCCTACAATGAGCAGTTCTTC.

The J gene is TRBJ2-1, the V gene TRBV29-1, with unresolved D. There are 16 residues in the CDR3. Trimming stripped 1 base from V and 2 bases from J, with 15 bases between. Germline V gene sequence: CDR1 SQVTM, CDR2 ANQGSEA. The CDR3 is CSVEVLTVLTYNEQFF. In DNA, the CDR3 is TGCAGCGTTGAAGTTCTTACAGTGTTGACCTACAATGAGCAGTTCTTC.

The chain carries TRBV7-2 and TRBJ2-2; D may be TRBD1 or TRBD2 (5 bases each). This CDR3 has 16 amino acids. The germline gives CDR1 SGHTA, CDR2 FQGNSA. Between the trimmed V and J ends, which lost 3 bases and 0 bases, there was a span of 11 bases. The CDR3 sequence: CASSFSATANTGELFF. CDR3 bases: TGTGCCAGCAGCTTTAGCGCGACAGCGAACACCGGGGAGCTGTTTTTT.

The V gene is TRBV6-6, the J gene TRBJ1-2; TRBD1 is a possible D gene (5 bases). Germline values: CDR1 MNHNY, CDR2 SVGAGI (reference sequence). This CDR3 comprises 16 residues. V was trimmed by 6 bases and J by 3 bases, leaving 20 bases between them. CDR3 bases: TGTGCCAGCAGACTTGGGACCGCGGAGGGTGACTATGGCTACACCTTC. It yields the protein CASRLGTAEGDYGYTF.

About this clonotype itself: A much larger clone differs from this one at a single base, so this may be a read error. The gene calls are TRBV5-1 and TRBJ2-1; TRBD2 agrees at 13 bases. Germline assignment: CDR1 SGHRS and CDR2 YFSETQ. This CDR3 has 16 residues. CDR3 nucleotides: TGCGCCAGCAGCCCCACACTAGCGGGGGGGGAAAATGGGCAGTTCTTC. Its protein product is CASSPTLAGGENGQFF.

The chain couples TRBV6-2 or TRBV6-3 to TRBJ1-2; D remains ambiguous. The CDR3 covers 12 residues. Deletions cut 5 bases from V and 8 bases from J, with 12 bases between. Germline CDR1 MNHEY, CDR2 SVGEGT. The CDR3 coding sequence is TGTGCCAGCAGTCCCCGTCGGACGGGCTACACCTTC. Amino acid sequence: CASSPRRTGYTF.

The rearrangement joins TRBV20-1 to TRBJ2-7; D not certain. Deletions cut 3 bases from V and 9 bases from J, with 9 bases between. CDR1 is DFQATT and CDR2 is SNEGSKA in the germline V gene (reference sequence). The CDR3 consists of 10 residues. The CDR3 DNA reads as TGCAGTGCTAGCCGTGGTGGGCAGTACTTC. Translated, it gives CSASRGGQYF.

This rearrangement joins TRBV7-8 to TRBJ1-2; TRBD1 aligns across 8 bases. With 7 bases clipped from V and 8 bases from J, the junction kept 12 bases outside the gene matches. Per germline, CDR1 SGHVS and CDR2 FQNEAQ. The CDR3 runs 14 residues. CDR3 nucleotide sequence: TGTGCCAGCACCATACGCATACAGGGGGACGGCTACACCTTC. Translation: CASTIRIQGDGYTF.

This clonotype was counted between two and nine times. This CDR3 reads CSVEEPRGRSTDTQYF. In nucleotides, the CDR3 is TGCAGCGTTGAAGAGCCGCGGGGGAGGAGCACAGATACGCAGTATTTT. The J gene is TRBJ2-3, the V gene TRBV29-1; 7 nucleotides align to TRBD2. The CDR3 has 16 residues. V was clipped by 0 bases and J by 0 bases; unmatched bases: 6. Looked up from germline, CDR1 is SQVTM and CDR2 is ANQGSEA.

In its sample, this clonotype was seen a few times. The chain uses TRBV6-5 and TRBJ1-5, with a weak D call TRBD1 (5 bases). V was cut by 9 bases and J by 6 bases, with 15 bases left in between. Looked up from germline, CDR1 is MNHEY and CDR2 is SVGAGI. This CDR3 contains 13 residues. This chain's CDR3 is CASGGSRGQPQHF. As DNA, the CDR3 is TGTGCCAGTGGGGGTTCTAGGGGTCAGCCCCAGCATTTT.

The table lists this clonotype with a few counts. The chain employs TRBV6-5 and TRBJ2-4, with TRBD2 matching 8 bases. CDR1 and CDR2 from the germline V gene are MNHEY and SVGAGI. The J segment lost 13 bases and the V segment lost 6 bases, leaving 8 bases of the junction unmatched. The CDR3 extends over 12 amino acids. CDR3 loop: CASSPGGEEQYF. Here the CDR3 DNA reads TGTGCCAGCAGCCCCGGGGGGGAAGAGCAGTACTTC.

The V gene is TRBV20-1, the J gene TRBJ2-1; D unclear. V lost 6 bases to trimming and J lost 1 base, with 7 bases between them. The CDR3 is made up of 12 amino acids. The germline gives CDR1 DFQATT, CDR2 SNEGSKA (reference sequence). DNA of the CDR3: TGCAGTGCCCAGAAGTCCTACAATGAGCAGTTCTTC. This sequence encodes CSAQKSYNEQFF.

The chain links TRBV7-2 to TRBJ2-3; possibly TRBD2 for D (5 bases). V lost 1 base and J lost 1, with 12 bases in between. Per germline, CDR1 SGHTA and CDR2 FQGNSA. CDR3 length: 16 amino acids. The CDR3: CASSLVLAPGTDTQYF. The DNA for the CDR3 is TGTGCCAGCAGCTTAGTCTTAGCGCCCGGCACAGATACGCAGTATTTT.

The chain joins TRBV7-9 to TRBJ2-5; no definite D call. V was trimmed by 0 bases and J by 13 bases, leaving 12 bases between them. CDR1 is SEHNR and CDR2 is FQNEAQ in the germline V gene (reference sequence). The CDR3 covers 12 residues. The CDR3 here is CASSLAAQVLYF. In nucleotides, the CDR3 is TGTGCCAGCAGCTTAGCGGCGCAGGTGTTGTACTTC.

A few counts support this clonotype. The V call is TRBV7-2, the J call TRBJ2-5; the match to TRBD2 covers 10 bases. This CDR3 has 15 amino acids. V was pared by 1 base and J by 6 bases, with 5 bases of the junction left unmatched. Germline V CDR1 and CDR2: SGHTA, FQGNSA. In DNA, the CDR3 is TGTGCCAGCAGCTTAGATTCTAGCGGGGGAAAGACCCAGTACTTC. Amino acid sequence: CASSLDSSGGKTQYF.

This clonotype was observed a few times. V is TRBV24-1 and J is TRBJ2-1; D perhaps matches TRBD2 (5 bases). V dropped 3 bases and J dropped 4 bases, with 15 bases sitting between them. CDR3 size: 16 residues. Germline values: CDR1 KGHDR, CDR2 SFDVKD. The CDR3 DNA sequence: TGTGCCACCAGTGATCCCCGGACTCCGCCTTACAATGAGCAGTTCTTC. Its translation is CATSDPRTPPYNEQFF.

V usage is TRBV9 and J usage is TRBJ2-3; a weak D match, TRBD2 (7 bases). V gave up 0 bases and J gave up 10 bases, with 18 bases separating them. Per germline, CDR1 SGDLS and CDR2 YYNGEE. This CDR3 is 15 amino acids long. CDR3 bases: TGTGCCAGCAGCGTAGGGGGGGGGCGCACAAATGCGCAGTATTTT. It yields the protein CASSVGGGRTNAQYF.

This clonotype was detected ten times or more. The V and J genes are TRBV29-1 and TRBJ1-2; D not certain. Between the trimmed V and J ends, which lost 4 bases and 6 bases, there was a span of 6 bases. Germline V lookup: CDR1 SQVTM, CDR2 ANQGSEA. This CDR3 region has 10 residues. In DNA form, the CDR3 reads TGCAGCGTTGCCGGGGATGGCTACACCTTC. Encoded protein: CSVAGDGYTF.

This clonotype was detected a few times. CDR3 amino acids: CSARAWTGYEQYF. The CDR3 DNA sequence: TGCAGTGCTAGAGCCTGGACAGGCTACGAGCAGTACTTC. The gene calls are TRBV20-1 and TRBJ2-7; TRBD1 agrees at 7 bases. The V gene's germline CDR1 is DFQATT and CDR2 SNEGSKA (reference sequence). The CDR3 consists of 13 residues. Trimming removed 1 base from V and 3 bases from J; junction bases left unmatched: 3.